A single sample is the source of the 10 T cell receptor beta chains below, sequenced in a study of T cell repertoires in cytomegalovirus infection. TCRdb itself ran the reads through MiXCR, one entry per CDR3 protein. The sample contains around 900,000 distinct CDR3 sequences, around a third of which appear only once. Their target antigens are unknown. The source was cultured CD8+ T cells from PBMCs, collected from culture after CMV antigen stimulation. These receptors were taken from a human donor in good health (CMV status not recorded). Some clones in this sample may be carry-over from other donors' samples.

This clonotype showed up just a few times. The rearrangement uses TRBV20-1 and TRBJ2-7, with 8 bases matching TRBD2. The germline V gene has CDR1 DFQATT and CDR2 SNEGSKA (reference sequence). This CDR3 region has 15 residues. V trimming: 5 bases; J trimming: 2 bases; junction bases outside the gene matches: 11. For the CDR3, the DNA is TGCAGTGCTGGGGTGGCTCCGCGGGGGGCCTACGAGCAGTACGTC. Translation: CSAGVAPRGAYEQYV.

The chain has TRBV15 and TRBJ1-2; D is uncertain. This CDR3 has 12 residues. Trimming shortened V by 3 bases and J by 7 bases, and 9 bases separated the two germline ends. Germline CDR1 is LNHNV and CDR2 is YYDKDF (reference sequence). The CDR3 here is CATSSGGSGYTF. The CDR3 DNA reads TGTGCCACCAGCAGTGGAGGGAGTGGCTACACCTTC.

V gene TRBV28 combines with J gene TRBJ2-2; TRBD1 agrees at 7 bases. The junction had 4 bases not matched to a gene; V was cut back by 6 bases and J by 6 bases. Looked up from germline, CDR1 is MDHEN and CDR2 is SYDVKM. CDR3 length: 13 residues. The CDR3 region is CASSITGAGELFF. CDR3 DNA sequence: TGTGCCAGCAGCATCACAGGGGCCGGGGAGCTGTTTTTT.

This clonotype was counted a few times. V usage is TRBV7-9 and J usage is TRBJ1-4; 9 nucleotides agree with TRBD1. Per the germline V gene, CDR1 is SEHNR and CDR2 is FQNEAQ (reference sequence). CDR3 length equals 15 residues. V lost 5 bases, J lost 7 bases, and 8 bases stayed unmatched. CDR3 sequence reads: CASSLAGTGFEKLFF. As DNA, the CDR3 is TGTGCCAGCAGCCTCGCCGGGACAGGGTTTGAAAAACTGTTTTTT.

This clonotype was picked up many times. The CDR3 reads CASSLRDRHSYEQYF. In DNA form, the CDR3 reads TGTGCCAGCAGCTTAAGGGACAGGCACTCCTACGAGCAGTACTTC. The V gene is TRBV7-9, the J gene TRBJ2-7; 8 bases agree with TRBD1. CDR3 size: 15 residues. Germline V lookup: CDR1 SEHNR, CDR2 FQNEAQ (reference sequence). The ends lost 2 bases at V and 0 bases at J; junction bases unmatched: 3.

This clonotype came up a few times. The J gene is TRBJ1-2, the V gene TRBV12-3 or TRBV12-4; tentatively, D is TRBD1 (5 bases). Trimming removed 7 bases at V and 6 bases at J, with 18 bases between. The CDR3 has 14 residues. CDR3 protein: CASTGIGGGDGYTF. Here the CDR3 DNA reads TGTGCCAGCACCGGTATCGGGGGGGGAGATGGCTACACCTTC.

This clonotype came up a few times. The chain combines TRBV6-1 with TRBJ1-1, with TRBD1 matching 7 bases. Trimming removed 3 bases from V and 0 bases from J; junction bases left unmatched: 1. The CDR3 sequence is 14 residues long. The V gene's germline CDR1 is MNHNS and CDR2 SASEGT. This chain's CDR3 is CASSDGTVNTEAFF. DNA of the CDR3: TGTGCCAGCAGTGATGGGACAGTGAACACTGAAGCTTTCTTT.

This clonotype was counted only a few times. V gene TRBV7-6 combines with J gene TRBJ2-3; 12 bases are a match to TRBD2. Germline V gives CDR1 SGHVS, CDR2 FNYEAQ. V gave up 5 bases and J gave up 4 bases; unmatched junction bases: 7. The length of the CDR3 is 16 residues. This CDR3 reads CASSRGLAGGADTQYF. The CDR3 region has the DNA TGTGCCAGCAGCCGCGGGCTAGCGGGGGGGGCAGATACGCAGTATTTT.

A few counts support this clonotype. The chain couples TRBV24-1 to TRBJ2-1, with no clear D. This CDR3 contains 18 residues. Trimming took 3 bases from V and 1 from J, leaving 18 bases between them. The germline V gene has CDR1 KGHDR and CDR2 SFDVKD. The DNA for the CDR3 is TGTGCCACCAGTGATGGTAAATCGACGGATAGTTCCTACAATGAGCAGTTCTTC. Its translation: CATSDGKSTDSSYNEQFF.

In this sample, this clonotype turned up once. The chain carries TRBV27 and TRBJ2-1; TRBD1 is a possible D gene (5 bases). V lost 0 bases, J lost 13 bases, and 16 bases lay in between. CDR1 is MNHEY, CDR2 SMNVEV, per germline (reference sequence). The CDR3 loop spans 14 amino acids. CDR3 protein: CASSLSGPRWDQFF. The CDR3 DNA reads TGTGCCAGCAGTTTATCGGGGCCTAGGTGGGATCAGTTCTTC.